A selection of T cell receptor beta chains follows, all from one sample in a study of control samples from healthy donors and cancer patients. Libraries were prepared by immunoSEQ multiplex PCR; TCRdb keeps only in-frame clonotypes and omits some of them. The sample shows tens of thousands of clones, more than 90% of them seen only once. Input material: PBMCs. Every receptor here comes from a man aged 25 to 45 with colorectal cancer. Each CDR3 is given with its conserved first and last residue. Each record gives: J gene, D gene, V gene, clone size, CDR3 protein, CDR3 DNA. The D gene is left open where the match is weak. Size is stated for part of the rows, as once, few or many counts, or as a class when the clone is expanded.

>TRBJ2-1|TRBD2|TRBV11-3|NA
CASSPQRGGQGEQFF
TGTGCCAGCAGCCCGCAGCGGGGGGGCCAAGGTGAGCAGTTCTTC
>TRBJ1-4|NA|TRBV5-6|NA
CASSTGREKLFF
TGTGCCAGCAGCACCGGGAGAGAAAAACTGTTTTTT
>TRBJ2-5|TRBD1|TRBV11-2|NA
CASSRLGTVDKETQYF
TGTGCCAGCAGCCGTCTCGGGACAGTAGATAAAGAGACCCAGTACTTC
>TRBJ2-7|NA|TRBV7-2|NA
CASSKGLVPYEQYF
TGTGCCAGCAGCAAAGGTCTGGTCCCCTACGAGCAGTACTTC
>TRBJ1-3|NA|TRBV5-1|NA
CASSLGASGASGNTIYF
TGCGCCAGCAGCTTGGGGGCCTCAGGAGCCTCTGGAAACACCATATATTTT
>TRBJ1-6|TRBD1|TRBV6-5|NA
CASTRTGRHSPLHF
TGTGCCAGCACTAGGACAGGGAGGCATTCACCCCTCCACTTT
>TRBJ2-1|NA|TRBV27|NA
CASSSLLRRGIGYNEQFF
TGTGCCAGCAGTTCCCTATTGAGGCGGGGTATAGGGTACAATGAGCAGTTCTTC
>TRBJ1-5|NA|TRBV12-3/TRBV12-4|once
CASSPPGYQPQHF
TGTGCCAGCAGTCCCCCCGGGTATCAGCCCCAGCATTTT
>TRBJ2-5|NA|TRBV5-4|NA
CASSLGLGEGQETQYF
TGTGCCAGCAGCTTGGGCTTGGGAGAGGGACAAGAGACCCAGTACTTC
>TRBJ1-3|NA|TRBV5-1|NA
CASSLGARYSGNTIYF
TGCGCCAGCAGCTTGGGGGCAAGATACTCTGGAAACACCATATATTTT
>TRBJ2-3|NA|TRBV12-3/TRBV12-4|NA
CASSSARDTQYF
TGTGCCAGCAGCTCAGCGAGGGATACGCAGTATTTT
>TRBJ2-3|NA|TRBV19|NA
CASSMGQDTQYF
TGTGCCAGTAGTATGGGTCAAGATACGCAGTATTTT
>TRBJ1-1|NA|TRBV9|few
CASSVNPHMNTEAFF
TGTGCCAGCAGCGTTAATCCTCATATGAACACTGAAGCTTTCTTT
>TRBJ1-3|NA|TRBV29-1|NA
CSVPEGLGGTSRNTIYF
TGCAGCGTCCCGGAAGGGTTAGGGGGAACAAGTAGAAACACCATATATTTT
>TRBJ1-1|TRBD1|TRBV5-4|once
CASSLYRGVNTEAFF
TGTGCCAGCAGCTTGTACAGGGGAGTGAACACTGAAGCTTTCTTT
>TRBJ2-2|TRBD1|TRBV14|NA
CASSSTGEWVNTGELFF
TGTGCCAGCAGCTCAACAGGGGAATGGGTAAACACCGGGGAGCTGTTTTTT
>TRBJ1-1|NA|TRBV18|NA
CASSQDSLEAFF
TGTGCCAGCTCGCAGGACTCTCTTGAAGCTTTCTTT
>TRBJ2-2|TRBD2|TRBV19|NA
CASSTFRGLASLAGELFF
TGTGCCAGTAGTACCTTCCGGGGACTAGCGTCTTTGGCCGGGGAGCTGTTTTTT
>TRBJ1-2|TRBD1|TRBV4-3|NA
CASSPLGQGFGGYTF
TGCGCCAGCAGCCCGCTGGGACAGGGGTTCGGAGGCTACACCTTC
>TRBJ1-1|NA|TRBV12-3/TRBV12-4|NA
CASNIQGFTEAFF
TGTGCCAGCAACATACAGGGATTTACTGAAGCTTTCTTT
>TRBJ2-2|NA|TRBV11-3|NA
CASSLGSTNTGELFF
TGTGCCAGCAGCTTAGGCAGTACGAACACCGGGGAGCTGTTTTTT
>TRBJ1-5|NA|TRBV2|few
CASKSDSNQPQHF
TGTGCCAGCAAGTCAGACAGCAATCAGCCCCAGCATTTT
>TRBJ2-1|NA|TRBV12-5|NA
CASGLNRGWNEQFF
TGTGCTAGTGGTTTGAATAGGGGCTGGAATGAGCAGTTCTTC
>TRBJ2-2|TRBD1|TRBV6-4|NA
CASSEGGGQGSGELFF
TGTGCCAGCAGTGAAGGTGGTGGACAGGGCAGCGGGGAGCTGTTTTTT
>TRBJ2-3|NA|TRBV10-3|NA
CAISESRYQYTDTQYF
TGTGCCATCAGTGAGTCAAGATACCAATACACAGATACGCAGTATTTT
>TRBJ1-2|NA|TRBV7-9|NA
CASSFVGTPYGYTF
TGTGCCAGCAGCTTCGTTGGGACACCGTATGGCTACACCTTC
>TRBJ1-2|NA|TRBV18|NA
CASSSTSGLPNYGYTF
TGTGCCAGCTCATCAACCTCAGGTTTACCAAACTATGGCTACACCTTC